This record covers a single T cell receptor beta chain. The antigen is unknown. Amplification targeted the TCR beta CDR3 regions, with RNA transcripts as the source material. First-round RT-PCR used HTBI primers; second-round multiplex PCR followed. TCRdb fed the multiplex PCR reads into MiXCR, producing one record per CDR3 protein. The sample carries more than 550,000 distinct CDR3 sequences, about two fifths recorded once. Additional autoimmune diseases, uncontrolled infections, pregnancy or lactation disqualified patients. The sample is drawn from a study of Graves' ophthalmopathy and Graves' hyperthyroidism. Notes on the study in general: In blood appeared most of the expanded thyroid clonotypes whose frequency exceeded 0.001.

Germline loops: CDR1 MNHEY, CDR2 SVGAGI. CDR3 length: 15 residues. V gave up 6 bases and J gave up 2 bases, with 13 bases separating them. The chain has TRBV6-5 and TRBJ1-4; D gene ambiguous. The receptor's source is an adult man with Graves' ophthalmopathy. What was sequenced was peripheral blood. CDR3 amino acids: CASRPPGRTNEKLFF. The DNA of the CDR3 is TGTGCCAGCAGACCCCCGGGCCGGACTAATGAAAAACTGTTTTTT.